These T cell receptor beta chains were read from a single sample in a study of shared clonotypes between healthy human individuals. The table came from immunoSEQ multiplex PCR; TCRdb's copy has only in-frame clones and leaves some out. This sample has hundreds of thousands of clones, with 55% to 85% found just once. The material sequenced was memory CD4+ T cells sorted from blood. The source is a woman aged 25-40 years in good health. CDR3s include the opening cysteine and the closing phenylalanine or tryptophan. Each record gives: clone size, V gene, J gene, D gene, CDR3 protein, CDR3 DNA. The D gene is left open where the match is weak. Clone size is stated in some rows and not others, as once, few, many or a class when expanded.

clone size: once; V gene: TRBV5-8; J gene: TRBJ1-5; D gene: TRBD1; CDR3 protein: CASSPWTGNQPQHF; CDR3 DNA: TGTGCCAGCAGCCCCTGGACAGGGAATCAGCCCCAGCATTTT
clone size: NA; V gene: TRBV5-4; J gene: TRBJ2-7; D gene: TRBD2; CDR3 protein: CASSLSSGSSYEQYF; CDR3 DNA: TGTGCCAGCAGCTTGTCCAGCGGGAGTTCCTACGAGCAGTACTTC
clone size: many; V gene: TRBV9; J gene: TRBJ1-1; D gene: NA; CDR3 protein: CASSVEIFNTEAFF; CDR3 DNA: TGTGCCAGCAGCGTAGAGATTTTTAACACTGAAGCTTTCTTT
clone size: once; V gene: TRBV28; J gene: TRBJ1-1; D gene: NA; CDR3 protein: CAITTPPTEAFF; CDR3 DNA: TGTGCCATCACTACCCCCCCCACTGAAGCTTTCTTT
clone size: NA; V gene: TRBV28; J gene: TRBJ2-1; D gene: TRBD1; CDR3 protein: CASSTPGTGSYNEQFF; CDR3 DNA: TGTGCCAGCAGTACCCCCGGGACAGGGTCATACAATGAGCAGTTCTTC
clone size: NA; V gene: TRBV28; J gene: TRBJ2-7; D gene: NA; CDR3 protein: CASSRVPNYEQYF; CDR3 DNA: TGTGCCAGCAGCCGGGTCCCAAACTACGAGCAGTACTTC
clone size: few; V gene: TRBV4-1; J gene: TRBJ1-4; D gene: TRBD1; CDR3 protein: CASSQAGTVNEKLFF; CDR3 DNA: TGCGCCAGCAGCCAAGCCGGGACAGTTAATGAAAAACTGTTTTTT
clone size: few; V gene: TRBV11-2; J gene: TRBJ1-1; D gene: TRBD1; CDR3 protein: CASSPGTGGGSTEAFF; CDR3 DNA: TGTGCCAGCAGCCCGGGGACAGGGGGCGGGAGCACTGAAGCTTTCTTT
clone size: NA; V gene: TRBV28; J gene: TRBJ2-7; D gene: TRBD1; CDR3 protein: CASRRGTQGGSYEQYF; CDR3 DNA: TGTGCCAGTAGGAGGGGGACACAGGGGGGCTCCTACGAGCAGTACTTC
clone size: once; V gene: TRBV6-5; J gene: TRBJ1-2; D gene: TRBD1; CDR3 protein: CASSSGTGDPGYTF; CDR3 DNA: TGTGCCAGCAGTTCCGGGACAGGGGATCCTGGCTACACCTTC
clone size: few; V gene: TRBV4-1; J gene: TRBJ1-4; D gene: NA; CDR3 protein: CASSQDAGRTGGEKLFF; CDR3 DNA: TGCGCCAGCAGCCAAGATGCGGGACGAACTGGAGGGGAAAAACTGTTTTTT
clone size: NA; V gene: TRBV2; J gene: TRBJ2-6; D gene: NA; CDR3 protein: CASSELGQPSGANVLTF; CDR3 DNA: TGTGCCAGCAGTGAATTAGGGCAGCCCTCTGGGGCCAACGTCCTGACTTTC
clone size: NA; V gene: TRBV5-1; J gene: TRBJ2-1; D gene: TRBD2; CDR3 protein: CASSTSGTSSYEQFF; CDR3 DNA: TGCGCCAGCAGCACCTCCGGGACTAGTAGTTATGAGCAGTTCTTC
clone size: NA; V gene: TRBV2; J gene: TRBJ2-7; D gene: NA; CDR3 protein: CASSEQSYEQYF; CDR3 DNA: TGTGCCAGCAGTGAGCAGTCCTACGAGCAGTACTTC
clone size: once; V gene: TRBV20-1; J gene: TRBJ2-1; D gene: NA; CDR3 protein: CSARLSYEQFF; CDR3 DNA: TGCAGTGCTAGGCTATCTTATGAGCAGTTCTTC
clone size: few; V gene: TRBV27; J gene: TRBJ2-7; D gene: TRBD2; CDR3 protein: CASSRLAGVYEQYF; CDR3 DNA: TGTGCCAGCAGTAGACTAGCGGGAGTCTACGAGCAGTACTTC
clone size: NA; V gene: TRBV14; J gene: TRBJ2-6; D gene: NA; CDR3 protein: CASSFSSGANVLTF; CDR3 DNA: TGTGCCAGCAGCTTCTCTTCTGGGGCCAACGTCCTGACTTTC
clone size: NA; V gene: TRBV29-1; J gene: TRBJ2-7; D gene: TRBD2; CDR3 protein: CSGGGLEVYEQYF; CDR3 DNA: TGCAGCGGGGGGGGACTAGAGGTATACGAGCAGTACTTC
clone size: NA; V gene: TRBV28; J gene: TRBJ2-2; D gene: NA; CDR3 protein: CASQDPNTGELFF; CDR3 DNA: TGTGCCAGCCAGGACCCGAACACCGGGGAGCTGTTTTTT